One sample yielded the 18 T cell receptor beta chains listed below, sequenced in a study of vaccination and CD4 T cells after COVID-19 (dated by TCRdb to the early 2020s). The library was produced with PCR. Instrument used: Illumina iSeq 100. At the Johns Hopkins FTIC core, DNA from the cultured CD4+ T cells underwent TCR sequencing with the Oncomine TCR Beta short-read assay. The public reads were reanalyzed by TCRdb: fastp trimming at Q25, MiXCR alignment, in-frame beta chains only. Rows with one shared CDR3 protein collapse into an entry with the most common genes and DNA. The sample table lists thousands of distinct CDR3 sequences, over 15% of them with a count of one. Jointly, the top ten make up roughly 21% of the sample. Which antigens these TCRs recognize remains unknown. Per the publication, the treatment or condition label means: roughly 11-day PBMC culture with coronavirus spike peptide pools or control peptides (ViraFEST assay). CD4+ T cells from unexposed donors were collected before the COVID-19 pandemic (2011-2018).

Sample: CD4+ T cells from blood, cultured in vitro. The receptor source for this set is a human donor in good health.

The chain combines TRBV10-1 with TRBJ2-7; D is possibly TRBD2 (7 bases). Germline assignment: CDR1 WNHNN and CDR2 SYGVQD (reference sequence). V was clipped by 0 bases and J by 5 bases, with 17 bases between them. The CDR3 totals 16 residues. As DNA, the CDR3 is TGCGCCAGCAGTGAGTCGAGGGGGGGGGAGGGAGACGAGCAGTACTTC. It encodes CASSESRGGEGDEQYF.

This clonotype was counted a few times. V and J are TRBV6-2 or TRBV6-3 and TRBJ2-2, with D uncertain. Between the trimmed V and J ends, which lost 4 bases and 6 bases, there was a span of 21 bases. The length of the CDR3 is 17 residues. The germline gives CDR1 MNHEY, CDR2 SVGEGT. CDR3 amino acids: CASSLIAMIKRAGELFF. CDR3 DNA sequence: TGTGCCAGCAGTTTGATTGCTATGATTAAACGAGCCGGGGAGCTGTTTTTT.

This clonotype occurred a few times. In nucleotides, the CDR3 is TGTGCCAGTAGTATGACAGGGGGCCGTACTGAAGCTTTCTTT. It is translated as CASSMTGGRTEAFF. The chain employs TRBV19 and TRBJ1-1, with 10 bases matching TRBD1. After removal of 3 bases from V and 5 bases from J, the junction contained 3 bases not matched to a gene. The CDR3 consists of 14 residues. Germline CDR1 is LNHDA and CDR2 is SQIVND (reference sequence).

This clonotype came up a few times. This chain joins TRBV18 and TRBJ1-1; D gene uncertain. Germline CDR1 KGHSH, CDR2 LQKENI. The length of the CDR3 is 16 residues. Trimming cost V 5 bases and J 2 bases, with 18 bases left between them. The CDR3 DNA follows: TGTGCCAGCTCAGCGTTACGGGTAGGGATTAACACTGAAGCTTTCTTT. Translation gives CASSALRVGINTEAFF.

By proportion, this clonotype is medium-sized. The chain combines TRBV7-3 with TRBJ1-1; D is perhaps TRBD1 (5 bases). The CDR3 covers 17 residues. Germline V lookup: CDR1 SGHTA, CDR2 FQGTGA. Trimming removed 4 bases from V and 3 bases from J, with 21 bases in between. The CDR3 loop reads CASSSPGLGGVHTEAFF. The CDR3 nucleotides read TGTGCCAGCAGCTCTCCGGGACTTGGAGGGGTCCACACTGAAGCTTTCTTT.

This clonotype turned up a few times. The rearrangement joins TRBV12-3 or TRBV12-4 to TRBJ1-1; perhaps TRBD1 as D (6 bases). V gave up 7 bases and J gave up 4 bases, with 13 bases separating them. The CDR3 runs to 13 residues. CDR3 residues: CASNRRGVTEAFF. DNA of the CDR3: TGTGCCAGCAACCGGAGGGGGGTCACTGAAGCTTTCTTT.

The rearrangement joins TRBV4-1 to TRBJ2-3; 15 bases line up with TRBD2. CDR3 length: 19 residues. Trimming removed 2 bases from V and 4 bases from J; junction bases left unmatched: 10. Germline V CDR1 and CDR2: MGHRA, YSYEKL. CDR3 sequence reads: CASSQPGLAGGHRPDTQYF. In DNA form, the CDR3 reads TGCGCCAGCAGCCAACCGGGACTAGCGGGAGGCCACCGCCCAGATACGCAGTATTTT.

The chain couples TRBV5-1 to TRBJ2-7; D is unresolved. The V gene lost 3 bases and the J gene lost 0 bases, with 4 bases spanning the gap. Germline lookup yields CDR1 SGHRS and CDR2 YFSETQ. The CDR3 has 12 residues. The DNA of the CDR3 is TGCGCCAGCAGCTCCTCCTCCTACGAGCAGTACTTC. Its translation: CASSSSSYEQYF.

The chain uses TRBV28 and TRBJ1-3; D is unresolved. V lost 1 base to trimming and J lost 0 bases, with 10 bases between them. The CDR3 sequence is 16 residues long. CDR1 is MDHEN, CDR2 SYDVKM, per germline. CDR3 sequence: CASSLYSGSSGNTIYF. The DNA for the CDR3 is TGTGCCAGCAGTTTATATAGCGGGAGCTCTGGAAACACCATATATTTT.

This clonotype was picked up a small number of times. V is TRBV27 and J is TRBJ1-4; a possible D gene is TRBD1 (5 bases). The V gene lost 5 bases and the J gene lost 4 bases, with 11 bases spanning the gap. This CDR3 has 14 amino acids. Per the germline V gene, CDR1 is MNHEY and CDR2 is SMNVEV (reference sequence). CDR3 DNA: TGTGCCAGCAGTAAGGGGATCGGTAATGAAAAACTGTTTTTT. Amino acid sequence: CASSKGIGNEKLFF.

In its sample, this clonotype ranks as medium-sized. In DNA, the CDR3 is TGTGCCACCAGCAGATTTAGCGGGGCTGGGGATACGCAGTATTTT. Translated, it gives CATSRFSGAGDTQYF. The chain is built from TRBV15 and TRBJ2-3; 8 bases fit TRBD2. The CDR3 consists of 15 residues. After removal of 2 bases from V and 6 bases from J, the junction contained 7 bases not matched to a gene. Germline V CDR1 and CDR2: LNHNV, YYDKDF (reference sequence).

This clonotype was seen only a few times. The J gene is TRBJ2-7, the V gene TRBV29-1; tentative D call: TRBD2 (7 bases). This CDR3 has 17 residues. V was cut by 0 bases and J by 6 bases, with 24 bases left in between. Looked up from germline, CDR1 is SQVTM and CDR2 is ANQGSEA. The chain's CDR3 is CSVEDPAGATSVGEQYF. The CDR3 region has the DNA TGCAGCGTTGAAGATCCCGCGGGGGCCACCTCCGTGGGCGAGCAGTACTTC.

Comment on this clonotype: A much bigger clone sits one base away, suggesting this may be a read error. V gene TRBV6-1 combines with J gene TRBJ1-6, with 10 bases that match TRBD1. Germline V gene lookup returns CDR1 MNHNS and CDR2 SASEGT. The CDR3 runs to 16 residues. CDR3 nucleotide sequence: TGTGCCAGCAGATTCGGGACAGGGGTCGGTAATTCACACCTCCACTTT. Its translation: CASRFGTGVGNSHLHF.

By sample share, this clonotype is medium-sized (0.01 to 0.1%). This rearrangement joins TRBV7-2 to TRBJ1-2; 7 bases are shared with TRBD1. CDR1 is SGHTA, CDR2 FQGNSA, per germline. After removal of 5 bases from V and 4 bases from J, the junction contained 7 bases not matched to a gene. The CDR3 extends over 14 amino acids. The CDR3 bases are TGTGCCAGCAGCAAGGGACAGCCACTCTATGGCTACACCTTC. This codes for CASSKGQPLYGYTF.

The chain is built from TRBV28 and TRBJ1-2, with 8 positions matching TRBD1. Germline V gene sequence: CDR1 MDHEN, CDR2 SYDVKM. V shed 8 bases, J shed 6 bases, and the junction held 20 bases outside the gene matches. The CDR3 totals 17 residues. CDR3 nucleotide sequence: TGTGCCAGCGGTACCAACAGGGGGGGGCTGACTTGGCATGGCTACACCTTC. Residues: CASGTNRGGLTWHGYTF.

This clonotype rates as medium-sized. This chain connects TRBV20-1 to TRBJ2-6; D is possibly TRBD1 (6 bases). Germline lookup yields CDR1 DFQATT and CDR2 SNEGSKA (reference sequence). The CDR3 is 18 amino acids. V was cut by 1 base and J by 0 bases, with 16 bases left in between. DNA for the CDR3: TGCAGTGCTAGAGCTCCGCCAGGGGCTCCCTCTGGGGCCAACGTCCTGACTTTC. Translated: CSARAPPGAPSGANVLTF.

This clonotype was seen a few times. The CDR3 DNA reads as TGTGCCAGCGGGGGGGACAGGGGGCGAAAAGCTTTCTTT. Amino acids: CASGGDRGRKAFF. The rearrangement links TRBV7-9 to TRBJ1-1, with 12 positions matching TRBD1. The CDR3 runs 13 residues. CDR1 is SEHNR, CDR2 FQNEAQ, per germline (reference sequence). V lost 8 bases to trimming and J lost 9 bases; unmatched junction nucleotides: 7.

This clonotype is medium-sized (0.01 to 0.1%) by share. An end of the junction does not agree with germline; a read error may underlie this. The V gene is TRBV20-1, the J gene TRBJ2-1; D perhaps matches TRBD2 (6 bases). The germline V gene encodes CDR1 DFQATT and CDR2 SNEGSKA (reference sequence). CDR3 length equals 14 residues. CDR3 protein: CSPSESSSYNEQFF. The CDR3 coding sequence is TGCAGTCCTAGCGAGTCTAGCTCCTACAATGAGCAGTTCTTC.